A single sample gave rise to the 5 T cell receptor beta chains below, sequenced in a study of identical twins. TCRdb itself ran the 5' RACE reads through MiXCR, one entry per CDR3 protein. The table lists a few hundred thousand distinct CDR3 sequences, more than 9% of them singletons. These records were also assigned to another study, of yellow fever vaccine responses in identical twins.

Sequencing was carried out using PBMCs. The receptors derive from a young woman in good health.

J is TRBJ1-1 and V is TRBV5-1; 7 bases match TRBD1. Germline V gene lookup returns CDR1 SGHRS and CDR2 YFSETQ. The CDR3 totals 14 residues. The V and J ends lost 1 base and 2 bases, in that order; junction bases with no gene match: 2. CDR3 nucleotide sequence: TGCGCCAGCAGCTTGTGGGACAGTAACACTGAAGCTTTCTTT. It translates to CASSLWDSNTEAFF.

This clonotype has ten or more counts. This rearrangement joins TRBV29-1 to TRBJ2-3; 8 nucleotides align to TRBD2. The length of the CDR3 is 14 residues. J gave up 0 bases and V 6 bases, and 5 bases lay outside the gene matches. Germline values: CDR1 SQVTM, CDR2 ANQGSEA. CDR3 amino acids: CSVAGTSSTDTQYF. The CDR3 DNA reads TGCAGCGTCGCCGGGACTAGTAGCACAGATACGCAGTATTTT.

This clonotype has more than one count but fewer than ten. The gene calls are TRBV10-3 and TRBJ1-2; TRBD1 matches 9 bases. Germline assignment: CDR1 ENHRY and CDR2 SYGVKD. V lost 6 bases and J lost 8; bases outside the gene matches: 7. The CDR3 length is 13 residues. In DNA form, the CDR3 reads TGTGCCATCAGCTTACAGGGGGCGCGGGGCTACACCTTC. Its protein product is CAISLQGARGYTF.

This clonotype has a handful of counts. The chain employs TRBV28 and TRBJ2-3; D is perhaps TRBD1 (6 bases). V lost 6 bases to trimming and J lost 1 base, with 23 bases between them. The CDR3 totals 18 residues. Per germline, CDR1 MDHEN and CDR2 SYDVKM. The CDR3 nucleotides are TGTGCCAGCAGGCCGGTTCCGGGACACATAACCGGCACAGATACGCAGTATTTT. Protein product: CASRPVPGHITGTDTQYF.

This clonotype was detected ten times or more. The chain carries TRBV24-1 and TRBJ2-1; D is uncertain. V lost 7 bases, J lost 4 bases, and 10 bases lay in between. The CDR3 has 13 amino acids. CDR1 and CDR2 (germline): KGHDR, SFDVKD. The CDR3 region is CATRKGTYNEQFF. The CDR3 DNA reads as TGTGCCACCAGGAAGGGTACTTACAATGAGCAGTTCTTC.